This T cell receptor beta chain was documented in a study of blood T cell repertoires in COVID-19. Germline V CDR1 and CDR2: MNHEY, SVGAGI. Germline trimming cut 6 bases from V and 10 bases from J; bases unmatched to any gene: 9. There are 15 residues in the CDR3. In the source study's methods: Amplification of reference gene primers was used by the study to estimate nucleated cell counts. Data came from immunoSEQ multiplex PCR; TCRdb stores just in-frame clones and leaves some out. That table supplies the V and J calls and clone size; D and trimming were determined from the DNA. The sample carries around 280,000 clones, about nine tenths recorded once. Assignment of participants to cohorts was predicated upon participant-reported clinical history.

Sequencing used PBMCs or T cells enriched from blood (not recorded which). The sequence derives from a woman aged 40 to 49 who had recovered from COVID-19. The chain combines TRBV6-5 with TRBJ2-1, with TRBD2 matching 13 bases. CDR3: CASSQPGLAGVEQFF. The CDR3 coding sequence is TGTGCCAGCAGCCAACCAGGACTAGCGGGAGTCGAGCAGTTCTTC.